These 14 T cell receptor beta chains were all obtained from the same sample, sequenced in a study of technical replicates of blood from several donors. Measured with immunoSEQ multiplex PCR; TCRdb has only the in-frame clones, and not every one. The repertoire consists of 60,000 to 90,000 clones, with just under 95% occurring once and the leading ten covering about 0.35%. Sequences were obtained from T cells isolated from PBMCs. The receptors here all came from a human donor in good health.

This clone was seen a single time. The genes are TRBV28 and TRBJ1-1; D is unresolved. The V end was cut by 5 bases, the J end by 1 base, with 17 bases between. The CDR3 covers 16 residues. Looked up from germline, CDR1 is MDHEN and CDR2 is SYDVKM. The CDR3 nucleotides read TGTGCCAGCAGTCCGTCTAGCTGGGATGGGAACACTGAAGCTTTCTTT. Protein product: CASSPSSWDGNTEAFF.

This rearrangement joins TRBV5-1 to TRBJ2-7; TRBD1 matches at 9 bases. Germline values: CDR1 SGHRS, CDR2 YFSETQ. This CDR3 is 14 amino acids long. Trimming at V came to 7 bases and at J to 5 bases, leaving 10 bases not matched to a gene. The CDR3 DNA follows: TGCGCCAGCCGCTACTTAGGGACAGGGCACGAGCAGTACTTC. Translation: CASRYLGTGHEQYF.

The V call is TRBV2, the J call TRBJ2-1; 7 bases fit TRBD2. CDR3 length equals 17 residues. Germline V lookup: CDR1 SNHLY, CDR2 FYNNEI. Trimming took 1 base from V and 7 from J; bases not matched to a gene: 13. The CDR3 sequence: CASSEELTSVGGNEQFF. DNA of the CDR3: TGTGCCAGCAGTGAAGAATTAACTAGCGTGGGAGGTAATGAGCAGTTCTTC.

The chain uses TRBV19 and TRBJ1-1; D is ambiguous. The CDR3 contains 14 residues. Germline-derived CDR1 and CDR2 are LNHDA and SQIVND (reference sequence). V was clipped by 0 bases and J by 3 bases, with 8 bases between them. The CDR3 region has the DNA TGTGCCAGTAGTATAGATTCGAGGGACACTGAAGCTTTCTTT. Encoded protein: CASSIDSRDTEAFF.

The chain couples TRBV7-8 to TRBJ2-1, with TRBD1 identical over 9 bases. With 5 bases clipped from V and 8 bases from J, the junction kept 13 bases outside the gene matches. The germline gives CDR1 SGHVS, CDR2 FQNEAQ. This CDR3 is 16 amino acids long. CDR3 DNA sequence: TGTGCCAGCAGCGTACTTGCCGGGACAGGGAAGGATGAGCAGTTCTTC. Its translation is CASSVLAGTGKDEQFF.

The chain uses TRBV10-3 and TRBJ1-5; 8 positions match TRBD1. CDR3 length: 14 amino acids. The germline CDR1 and CDR2 sequences are ENHRY and SYGVKD. V lost 2 bases, J lost 7 bases, and 4 bases stayed unmatched. CDR3 protein: CAISEIQGGQPQHF. The CDR3 DNA sequence: TGTGCCATCAGTGAGATACAGGGGGGGCAGCCCCAGCATTTT.

The V call is TRBV11-2, the J call TRBJ1-1, with 11 positions matching TRBD1. CDR1 SGHAT and CDR2 FQNNGV come from the germline V gene. After removal of 7 bases from V and 1 base from J, the junction contained 2 bases not matched to a gene. CDR3 length: 14 residues. The DNA for the CDR3 is TGTGCCAGCAACGGACAGGGGGCGAACACTGAAGCTTTCTTT. This gives the protein CASNGQGANTEAFF.

The CDR3 DNA reads as TGCGCCAGCAGCTCGACAGTGCAAGAGACCCAGTACTTC. This codes for CASSSTVQETQYF. The V call is TRBV5-1, the J call TRBJ2-5; D is possibly TRBD1 (5 bases). This CDR3 comprises 13 residues. Between the trimmed V and J ends, which lost 3 bases and 2 bases, there was a span of 8 bases. Germline-derived CDR1 and CDR2 are SGHRS and YFSETQ.

The rearrangement uses TRBV5-8 and TRBJ1-5; D not certain. The germline CDR1 and CDR2 sequences are SGHTS and YDEGEE. The V end lost 1 base, the J end lost 0 bases, and 11 bases lay between the germline ends. The CDR3 extends over 16 amino acids. CDR3: CASSLRGFGSNQPQHF. The CDR3 DNA is TGTGCCAGCAGCTTGCGTGGTTTCGGTAGCAATCAGCCCCAGCATTTT. Full variable domain (remainder filled in from reference TRBV5-8 and TRBJ1-5): EAGVTQSPTHLIKTRGQQATLRCSPISGHTSVYWYQQALGLGLQFLLWYDEGEERNRGNFPPRFSGRQFPNYSSELNVNALELEDSALYLCASSLRGFGSNQPQHFGDGTRLSIL.

V gene TRBV10-1 combines with J gene TRBJ1-5; no clear D. Looked up from germline, CDR1 is WNHNN and CDR2 is SYGVQD (reference sequence). V was pared by 3 bases and J by 5 bases, with 5 bases between. This CDR3 comprises 12 residues. CDR3 DNA sequence: TGCGCCAGCAGTGACCCGGATCAGCCCCAGCATTTT. Protein product: CASSDPDQPQHF.

Points on this clone: Germline and junction disagree at one end, which may indicate a read error. CDR3 sequence reads: CASSYSSPGQGRVF. In DNA, the CDR3 is TGTGCCAGCAGTTACTCCTCCCCGGGACAGGGGAGGGTCTTC. This chain uses TRBV6-5 with TRBJ2-1, with 10 nucleotides matching TRBD1. The CDR3 runs 14 residues. CDR1 and CDR2 from the germline V gene are MNHEY and SVGAGI.

The chain employs TRBV29-1 and TRBJ2-3; TRBD2 aligns across 10 bases. Per germline, CDR1 SQVTM and CDR2 ANQGSEA. The CDR3 loop spans 14 amino acids. Trimming at V came to 6 bases and at J to 5 bases, leaving 8 bases not matched to a gene. In nucleotides, the CDR3 is TGCAGCGTGCATATAGCGGGAGGTGGAGATACGCAGTATTTT. Residues: CSVHIAGGGDTQYF.

CDR3 nucleotide sequence: TGTGCCAGCAGCGTAATAGGGACAGGAGATAGCAATCAGCCCCAGCATTTT. Its translation is CASSVIGTGDSNQPQHF. The rearrangement uses TRBV9 and TRBJ1-5, with TRBD1 matching 8 bases. The CDR3 is made up of 17 amino acids. V shed 1 base and J 0 bases; nucleotides not matched to a gene: 6. Germline V gene data show CDR1 as SGDLS and CDR2 as YYNGEE. Full variable domain (outside the CDR3, taken from reference TRBV9 and TRBJ1-5): DSGVTQTPKHLITATGQRVTLRCSPRSGDLSVYWYQQSLDQGLQFLIQYYNGEERAKGNILERFSAQQFPDLHSELNLSSLELGDSALYFCASSVIGTGDSNQPQHFGDGTRLSIL.

This chain connects TRBV6-1 to TRBJ2-3; no firm D call. V gave up 10 bases and J gave up 1 base, with 6 bases separating them. Germline V gives CDR1 MNHNS, CDR2 SASEGT. This CDR3 is built from 11 residues. The CDR3 is CAILGTDTQYF. The DNA for the CDR3 is TGTGCCATACTGGGCACAGATACGCAGTATTTT.